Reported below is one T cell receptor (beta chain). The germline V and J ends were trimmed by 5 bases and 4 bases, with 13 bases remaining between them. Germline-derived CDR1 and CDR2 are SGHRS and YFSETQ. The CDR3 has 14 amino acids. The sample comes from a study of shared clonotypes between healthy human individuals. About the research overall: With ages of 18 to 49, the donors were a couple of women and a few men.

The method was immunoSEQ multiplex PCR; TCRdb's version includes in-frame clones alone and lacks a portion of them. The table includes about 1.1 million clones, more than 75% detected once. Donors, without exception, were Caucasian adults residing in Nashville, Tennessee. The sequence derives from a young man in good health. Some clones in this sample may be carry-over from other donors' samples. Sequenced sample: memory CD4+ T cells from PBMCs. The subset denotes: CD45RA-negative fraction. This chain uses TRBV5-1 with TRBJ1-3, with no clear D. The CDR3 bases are TGCGCCAGCAGTAATCATTTGACAGGAAACACCATATATTTT. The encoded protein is CASSNHLTGNTIYF.